What follows describes a single T cell receptor beta chain. This entry belongs to a study of control samples from healthy donors and cancer patients. Profiling relied on immunoSEQ multiplex PCR, and the TCRdb table lists in-frame clones only, not all of them. The table has 150,000 to 200,000 clones, 90% seen once. The receptor's source is a woman between 50 and 59 years old in good health. Material: blood.

CDR3 residues: CASSQSWGSETQYF. The CDR3 region has the DNA TGTGCCAGCAGCCAAAGTTGGGGGTCGGAGACCCAGTACTTC. The chain joins TRBV5-4 to TRBJ2-5, with D perhaps TRBD1 or TRBD2 (5 bases each). The V end was cut by 4 bases, the J end by 5 bases, with 15 bases between. The CDR3 runs to 14 residues. Germline values: CDR1 SGHNT, CDR2 YYREEE (reference sequence).